One sample yielded the 26 T cell receptor beta chains listed below, sequenced in a study of shared clonotypes between healthy human individuals. Generated by immunoSEQ multiplex PCR, the TCRdb table keeps only in-frame clones and is missing some. The sample has around 690,000 clones, about 90% seen once; the top ten hold about 33%. The sequenced sample consisted of memory CD8+ T cells from PBMCs. Subset specified: CD45RO+ cells pooled with CCR7-negative TemRA cells. All receptors derive from a man younger than 35 in good health. Some clones in this sample may be carry-over from other donors' samples.

A word on this clone: This sample also contains other DNA sequences that code for the same CDR3. J is TRBJ1-1 and V is TRBV28, with D possibly TRBD1 on 5 matching bases. The CDR3 runs to 14 residues. The V and J ends lost 2 bases and 4 bases respectively, with 11 bases between them. Germline CDR1 is MDHEN and CDR2 is SYDVKM. CDR3 bases: TGTGCCAGCAGTTTAAGGGGCGGGGGCACTGAAGCTTTCTTT. Translated: CASSLRGGGTEAFF.

CDR3 amino acids: CAISENRAESSGANVLTF. CDR3 DNA: TGTGCCATCAGTGAAAATCGGGCCGAGAGCTCTGGGGCCAACGTCCTGACTTTC. J is TRBJ2-6 and V is TRBV10-3; D is undetermined. This CDR3 region has 18 residues. Germline V lookup: CDR1 ENHRY, CDR2 SYGVKD. With 3 bases removed from V and 0 bases from J, the gap between germline ends came to 15 bases.

This clone was observed a single time. The chain has TRBV27 and TRBJ2-1, with 8 nucleotides matching TRBD2. Germline V lookup: CDR1 MNHEY, CDR2 SMNVEV (reference sequence). V gave up 2 bases and J gave up 7 bases; unmatched junction bases: 10. The CDR3 length is 16 residues. The CDR3 bases are TGTGCCAGCAGTTTAATGAGCAGCGGGAGTCGGAATGAGCAGTTCTTC. Translation gives CASSLMSSGSRNEQFF.

This clone occurred once. The chain is built from TRBV30 and TRBJ2-5; 10 bases fit TRBD1. Germline loops: CDR1 GTSNPN, CDR2 SVGIG (reference sequence). The CDR3 has 14 amino acids. V was clipped by 7 bases and J by 2 bases; unmatched bases: 7. The CDR3 is CAYSRDRGQETQYF. CDR3 nucleotides: TGTGCCTACTCGCGGGACAGGGGACAAGAGACCCAGTACTTC.

The chain joins TRBV29-1 to TRBJ2-1, with TRBD2 identical over 12 bases. Losses at the gene ends were 2 bases for V and 7 bases for J; bases not matched to a gene: 6. In germline, CDR1 is SQVTM, CDR2 ANQGSEA. The CDR3 is 15 amino acids. The CDR3 DNA reads TGCAGCGTTGAACTAGCGGGAGGGCCTCGGAATGAGCAGTTCTTC. The encoded protein is CSVELAGGPRNEQFF.

The gene calls are TRBV11-3 and TRBJ1-5, with TRBD1 matching 8 bases. Trimming cost V 5 bases and J 2 bases; bases outside gene matches: 11. The V gene's germline CDR1 is SGHNT and CDR2 YENEEA. The CDR3 is made up of 17 amino acids. The CDR3 protein is CASSERQGSVGNQPQHF. CDR3 DNA: TGTGCCAGCAGCGAGCGACAGGGGTCGGTGGGCAATCAGCCCCAGCATTTT.

J is TRBJ2-2 and V is TRBV4-3; 10 bases map to TRBD2. The CDR3 contains 17 residues. With V trimmed by 3 bases and J by 4 bases, 8 bases remained unmatched. In germline, CDR1 is LGHNA, CDR2 YSLEER. CDR3 region: CASSQGRSGRGTGELFF. The CDR3 nucleotides are TGCGCCAGCAGCCAGGGGAGAAGCGGGAGGGGCACCGGGGAGCTGTTTTTT.

The genes are TRBV28 and TRBJ2-7; 13 positions match TRBD2. The J segment lost 4 bases and the V segment lost 2 bases, leaving 5 bases of the junction unmatched. The CDR3 has 16 residues. Germline values: CDR1 MDHEN, CDR2 SYDVKM. The DNA of the CDR3 is TGTGCCAGCAGTTTACGGACTAGCGGGAGTACATACGAGCAGTACTTC. It yields the protein CASSLRTSGSTYEQYF.

The chain couples TRBV28 to TRBJ2-7; D is perhaps TRBD1 (6 bases). The CDR3 consists of 15 residues. The germline V gene has CDR1 MDHEN and CDR2 SYDVKM. V was cut by 2 bases and J by 5 bases, with 16 bases left in between. As DNA, the CDR3 is TGTGCCAGCAGTTTAGTTGGGGGCAGATTCCACGAGCAGTACTTC. This codes for CASSLVGGRFHEQYF. Based on the CDR3 plus reference TRBV28 and TRBJ2-7, the full variable domain is DVKVTQSSRYLVKRTGEKVFLECVQDMDHENMFWYRQDPGLGLRLIYFSYDVKMKEKGDIPEGYSVSREKKERFSLILESASTNQTSMYLCASSLVGGRFHEQYFGPGTRLTVT.

This chain connects TRBV7-9 to TRBJ2-3; D ambiguous. The CDR3 length is 13 residues. Germline V CDR1 and CDR2: SEHNR, FQNEAQ (reference sequence). The V end lost 5 bases, the J end lost 6 bases, and 12 bases lay between the germline ends. In DNA form, the CDR3 reads TGTGCCAGCAGCCCACCCCCGTGGGATACGCAGTATTTT. Its protein product is CASSPPPWDTQYF.

This chain links TRBV7-8 with TRBJ2-1; D may be TRBD2 (5 bases). CDR1 and CDR2 (germline): SGHVS, FQNEAQ. V was cut by 5 bases and J by 9 bases, with 11 bases left in between. This CDR3 contains 12 residues. CDR3 protein: CASSLLAGEQFF. The CDR3 nucleotides read TGTGCCAGCAGCCTACTCGCGGGTGAGCAGTTCTTC. The whole variable domain, remainder taken from reference TRBV7-8 and TRBJ2-1, is GAGVSQSPRYKVAKRGQDVALRCDPISGHVSLFWYQQALGQGPEFLTYFQNEAQLDKSGLPSDRFFAERPEGSVSTLKIQRTQQEDSAVYLCASSLLAGEQFFGPGTRLTVL.

The V gene is TRBV4-2, the J gene TRBJ2-7; TRBD2 aligns across 10 bases. J gave up 6 bases and V 1 base, and 9 bases lay outside the gene matches. Germline CDR1 reads LGHNA; CDR2 reads YNFKEQ. The CDR3 length is 16 residues. The CDR3 spells CASSQGLAGVSGEQYF. The CDR3 DNA sequence: TGTGCCAGCAGCCAAGGGCTAGCGGGAGTGAGTGGCGAGCAGTACTTC.

On this clone itself: This likely came from a read error, as a far larger clone is one base away. V is TRBV7-2 and J is TRBJ1-5, with D unresolved. With 1 base removed from V and 4 bases from J, the gap between germline ends came to 2 bases. The CDR3 covers 12 residues. Germline loops: CDR1 SGHTA, CDR2 FQGNSA. This chain's CDR3 is CASSLGNQPQHF. DNA for the CDR3: TGTGCCAGCAGCTTAGGGAATCAGCCCCAGCATTTT.

V usage is TRBV2 and J usage is TRBJ2-7; 8 positions match TRBD2. Germline values: CDR1 SNHLY, CDR2 FYNNEI. CDR3 length: 15 residues. V gave up 5 bases and J gave up 0 bases; unmatched junction bases: 6. DNA of the CDR3: TGTGCCAGCAGTCCCGGCGGGAGGATCTCCTACGAGCAGTACTTC. Encoded protein: CASSPGGRISYEQYF.

Comment on this clone: Within the sample, other DNA sequences also encode this same CDR3. The rearrangement uses TRBV9 and TRBJ2-7; D not certain. The CDR3 covers 14 residues. Trimming took off 0 bases at V and 2 bases at J, with 9 bases between the two ends. The V gene's germline CDR1 is SGDLS and CDR2 YYNGEE. The CDR3 spells CASSVGGVTYEQYF. The CDR3 nucleotides are TGTGCCAGCAGCGTAGGAGGAGTAACCTACGAGCAGTACTTC.

The chain links TRBV6-1 to TRBJ1-2; D is unclear. Trimming stripped 3 bases from V and 8 bases from J, with 7 bases between. Germline loops: CDR1 MNHNS, CDR2 SASEGT. There are 11 residues in the CDR3. The DNA for the CDR3 is TGTGCCAGCAGTGATCCGGCCGGCTACACCTTC. Protein sequence: CASSDPAGYTF.

This chain joins TRBV5-1 and TRBJ1-1; maybe TRBD1 (5 bases). The CDR3 is made up of 16 amino acids. V lost 2 bases and J lost 0, with 14 bases in between. In germline, CDR1 is SGHRS, CDR2 YFSETQ. CDR3 protein: CASSLWGVQMNTEAFF. For the CDR3, the DNA is TGCGCCAGCAGCTTATGGGGGGTCCAGATGAACACTGAAGCTTTCTTT.

The chain links TRBV9 to TRBJ2-4, with D possibly matching TRBD2 (6 bases). This CDR3 is built from 14 residues. Germline CDR1 is SGDLS and CDR2 is YYNGEE. V lost 8 bases, J lost 6 bases, and 18 bases lay in between. The CDR3 DNA reads TGTGCCAGTTCGTCTGGGGGGAGCTTAAACATTCAGTACTTC. Translated: CASSSGGSLNIQYF. The variable domain in full, with the rest retrieved from reference TRBV9 and TRBJ2-4, is DSGVTQTPKHLITATGQRVTLRCSPRSGDLSVYWYQQSLDQGLQFLIQYYNGEERAKGNILERFSAQQFPDLHSELNLSSLELGDSALYFCASSSGGSLNIQYFGAGTRLSVL.

This chain links TRBV7-9 with TRBJ1-1; a possible D gene is TRBD1 (6 bases). This CDR3 is 15 amino acids long. Trimming took off 1 base at V and 0 bases at J, with 9 bases between the two ends. Germline V gene lookup returns CDR1 SEHNR and CDR2 FQNEAQ (reference sequence). The CDR3 sequence: CASSLVGDMNTEAFF. Here the CDR3 DNA reads TGTGCCAGCAGCTTAGTCGGGGACATGAACACTGAAGCTTTCTTT.

V and J are TRBV5-4 and TRBJ2-7; 8 positions agree with TRBD1. In germline, CDR1 is SGHNT, CDR2 YYREEE (reference sequence). J gave up 7 bases and V 2 bases, and 5 bases lay outside the gene matches. This CDR3 spans 13 amino acids. In DNA form, the CDR3 reads TGTGCCAGCAGCTTTAAGACAGGGGAAGAGCAGTACTTC. This codes for CASSFKTGEEQYF.

CDR3 protein: CASSLTSPSYNEQFF. In DNA, the CDR3 is TGTGCCAGCAGCCTAACTAGCCCCTCCTACAATGAGCAGTTCTTC. The J gene is TRBJ2-1, the V gene TRBV11-2; D is perhaps TRBD2 (6 bases). Trimming removed 5 bases at V and 0 bases at J, with 11 bases between. This CDR3 comprises 15 residues. Germline lookup yields CDR1 SGHAT and CDR2 FQNNGV.

The gene calls are TRBV27 and TRBJ2-7; D is unclear. CDR3 length: 14 residues. V was trimmed by 5 bases and J by 0 bases, leaving 11 bases between them. CDR1 is MNHEY and CDR2 is SMNVEV in the germline V gene (reference sequence). CDR3 sequence: CASSESSSSYEQYF. The CDR3 bases are TGTGCCAGCAGTGAATCCTCGAGCTCCTACGAGCAGTACTTC.

This clone was detected many times. The chain uses TRBV7-9 and TRBJ2-2; TRBD2 might be the D (5 bases). V was clipped by 10 bases and J by 0 bases, with 12 bases between them. The CDR3 runs to 14 residues. CDR1 is SEHNR, CDR2 FQNEAQ, per germline (reference sequence). The CDR3 loop reads CANRAGTNTGELFF. CDR3 bases: TGTGCCAACCGGGCCGGGACGAACACCGGGGAGCTGTTTTTT.

The chain links TRBV9 to TRBJ1-1; unclear D gene. Trimming took 1 base from V and 1 from J, leaving 5 bases between them. CDR1 and CDR2 from the germline V gene are SGDLS and YYNGEE. The CDR3 totals 13 residues. The CDR3 sequence is CASSVYQNTEAFF. CDR3 nucleotide sequence: TGTGCCAGCAGCGTATATCAGAACACTGAAGCTTTCTTT.

The chain is built from TRBV7-8 and TRBJ2-7; 11 bases align to TRBD2. This CDR3 spans 14 amino acids. V trimming: 4 bases; J trimming: 5 bases; junction bases outside the gene matches: 4. From germline, CDR1 is SGHVS and CDR2 FQNEAQ. The CDR3 sequence is CASSYSGRANEQYF. The CDR3 bases are TGTGCCAGCAGCTATAGCGGGAGGGCCAACGAGCAGTACTTC. The full variable domain, rest sourced from reference TRBV7-8 and TRBJ2-7, is GAGVSQSPRYKVAKRGQDVALRCDPISGHVSLFWYQQALGQGPEFLTYFQNEAQLDKSGLPSDRFFAERPEGSVSTLKIQRTQQEDSAVYLCASSYSGRANEQYFGPGTRLTVT.

This chain connects TRBV14 to TRBJ1-2; D remains unclear. V lost 1 base and J lost 5, with 17 bases in between. The CDR3 sequence is 16 residues long. In germline, CDR1 is SGHDN, CDR2 FVKESK. CDR3 sequence (DNA): TGTGCCAGCAGCCAAGGGGGAATTCGGACCGTGTATGGCTACACCTTC. It yields the protein CASSQGGIRTVYGYTF.